These T cell receptor beta chains were read from a single sample in a study of shared clonotypes between healthy human individuals. Clones were read by immunoSEQ multiplex PCR, and TCRdb kept only the in-frame ones, dropping some. The sample yields just under 350,000 clones, 73% seen once. The sample was memory CD4+ T cells sorted from blood. The receptor source for this set is a man aged 25-40 years in good health. CDR3s include the opening cysteine and the closing phenylalanine or tryptophan. The order of the fields is V gene, D gene, J gene, clone size, CDR3 protein, CDR3 DNA. A D gene is named only where the DNA matches it firmly. Expanded clones get a size class; other rows say once, few or many, or leave the size out.

V gene: TRBV28; D gene: NA; J gene: TRBJ1-2; clone size: once; CDR3 protein: CASSLRDGDYGYTF; CDR3 DNA: TGTGCCAGCAGTCTCCGGGACGGAGACTATGGCTACACCTTC
V gene: TRBV2; D gene: NA; J gene: TRBJ2-4; clone size: NA; CDR3 protein: CASSVGGAKNIQYF; CDR3 DNA: TGTGCCAGCAGTGTTGGGGGAGCCAAAAACATTCAGTACTTC
V gene: TRBV7-6; D gene: NA; J gene: TRBJ2-1; clone size: NA; CDR3 protein: CASSMGPSYNEQFF; CDR3 DNA: TGTGCCAGCAGTATGGGACCTTCCTACAATGAGCAGTTCTTC
V gene: TRBV11-2; D gene: NA; J gene: TRBJ2-7; clone size: NA; CDR3 protein: CASSLEPGSGGSSYEQYF; CDR3 DNA: TGTGCCAGCAGCTTGGAGCCTGGAAGCGGAGGGAGCTCCTACGAGCAGTACTTC
V gene: TRBV19; D gene: TRBD2; J gene: TRBJ2-1; clone size: NA; CDR3 protein: CASTPGRLASYNEQFF; CDR3 DNA: TGTGCCAGTACCCCCGGACGACTAGCGTCCTACAATGAGCAGTTCTTC
V gene: TRBV6-1; D gene: TRBD2; J gene: TRBJ2-7; clone size: NA; CDR3 protein: CASSDRPGLARLEQYF; CDR3 DNA: TGTGCCAGCAGTGACAGACCGGGACTAGCGCGGCTCGAGCAGTACTTC
V gene: TRBV6-5; D gene: TRBD2; J gene: TRBJ2-3; clone size: few; CDR3 protein: CASRGLASDTQYF; CDR3 DNA: TGTGCCAGCAGAGGACTAGCGTCAGATACGCAGTATTTT
V gene: TRBV18; D gene: TRBD1; J gene: TRBJ1-1; clone size: few; CDR3 protein: CASSPRRGQGVGNTEAFF; CDR3 DNA: TGTGCCAGCTCACCAAGGAGAGGACAGGGGGTTGGGAACACTGAAGCTTTCTTT
V gene: TRBV18; D gene: TRBD1; J gene: TRBJ2-2; clone size: NA; CDR3 protein: CASSPGQGLVGELFF; CDR3 DNA: TGTGCCAGCTCACCGGGACAGGGACTCGTCGGGGAGCTGTTTTTT
V gene: TRBV18; D gene: NA; J gene: TRBJ2-5; clone size: NA; CDR3 protein: CASSPLPPQAGSRGQETQYF; CDR3 DNA: TGTGCCAGCTCACCACTGCCCCCGCAGGCGGGAAGTCGGGGACAAGAGACCCAGTACTTC
V gene: TRBV11-3; D gene: NA; J gene: TRBJ2-5; clone size: once; CDR3 protein: CASSFQETQYF; CDR3 DNA: TGTGCCAGCAGCTTCCAAGAGACCCAGTACTTC
V gene: TRBV7-8; D gene: NA; J gene: TRBJ2-7; clone size: NA; CDR3 protein: CASSLGTYNYEQYF; CDR3 DNA: TGTGCCAGCAGCTTAGGGACTTACAACTACGAGCAGTACTTC
V gene: TRBV5-1; D gene: NA; J gene: TRBJ2-6; clone size: few; CDR3 protein: CASSSLSRGANVLTF; CDR3 DNA: TGCGCCAGCAGCTCATTAAGCCGGGGGGCCAACGTCCTGACTTTC
V gene: TRBV28; D gene: TRBD1; J gene: TRBJ2-5; clone size: NA; CDR3 protein: CASSRTGGGETQYF; CDR3 DNA: TGTGCCAGCAGTCGCACAGGGGGTGGGGAGACCCAGTACTTC
V gene: TRBV7-9; D gene: NA; J gene: TRBJ2-3; clone size: few; CDR3 protein: CASSLYTDTQYF; CDR3 DNA: TGTGCCAGCAGCCTATATACAGATACGCAGTATTTT
V gene: TRBV7-2; D gene: NA; J gene: TRBJ2-5; clone size: NA; CDR3 protein: CASSSDGAAQETQYF; CDR3 DNA: TGTGCCAGCAGCTCAGACGGAGCGGCCCAAGAGACCCAGTACTTC
V gene: TRBV7-8; D gene: TRBD2; J gene: TRBJ2-3; clone size: NA; CDR3 protein: CASSRWTSGESDTQYF; CDR3 DNA: TGTGCCAGCAGCCGTTGGACTAGCGGGGAATCAGATACGCAGTATTTT
V gene: TRBV5-1; D gene: TRBD2; J gene: TRBJ2-3; clone size: NA; CDR3 protein: CASSLATSGDTQYF; CDR3 DNA: TGCGCCAGCAGCTTGGCGACTAGCGGGGATACGCAGTATTTT
V gene: TRBV7-2; D gene: NA; J gene: TRBJ1-2; clone size: NA; CDR3 protein: CASSREQGRYGYTF; CDR3 DNA: TGTGCCAGCAGCCGAGAACAGGGAAGGTATGGCTACACCTTC
V gene: TRBV7-7; D gene: TRBD2; J gene: TRBJ2-5; clone size: NA; CDR3 protein: CASSLVSSGGGTQYF; CDR3 DNA: TGTGCCAGCAGCTTAGTCTCTAGCGGGGGGGGGACCCAGTACTTC
V gene: TRBV7-9; D gene: NA; J gene: TRBJ1-2; clone size: NA; CDR3 protein: CASSLALGLSNYGYTF; CDR3 DNA: TGTGCCAGCAGCTTAGCGTTAGGGCTCAGCAACTATGGCTACACCTTC
V gene: TRBV7-8; D gene: NA; J gene: TRBJ2-1; clone size: NA; CDR3 protein: CASSLGFASLEQFF; CDR3 DNA: TGTGCCAGCAGCTTAGGTTTCGCTAGCCTAGAGCAGTTCTTC
V gene: TRBV10-2; D gene: TRBD2; J gene: TRBJ2-7; clone size: NA; CDR3 protein: CASKGLAGPYEQYF; CDR3 DNA: TGCGCCAGCAAGGGCCTAGCGGGACCATACGAGCAGTACTTC
V gene: TRBV7-9; D gene: NA; J gene: TRBJ1-1; clone size: NA; CDR3 protein: CASSLLGGTEAFF; CDR3 DNA: TGTGCCAGCAGCTTATTGGGGGGTACTGAAGCTTTCTTT
V gene: TRBV9; D gene: TRBD2; J gene: TRBJ2-7; clone size: NA; CDR3 protein: CASSVAASSGSLPHTYEQYF; CDR3 DNA: TGTGCCAGCAGCGTAGCTGCGTCTAGCGGGAGCCTTCCCCATACCTACGAGCAGTACTTC
V gene: TRBV9; D gene: NA; J gene: TRBJ2-2; clone size: NA; CDR3 protein: CASSVRRQDNGELFF; CDR3 DNA: TGTGCCAGCAGCGTCAGACGACAGGACAACGGGGAGCTGTTTTTT
V gene: TRBV30; D gene: NA; J gene: TRBJ2-7; clone size: once; CDR3 protein: CAWARGLIYEQYF; CDR3 DNA: TGTGCCTGGGCCCGGGGCCTGATCTACGAGCAGTACTTC
V gene: TRBV10-3; D gene: NA; J gene: TRBJ2-1; clone size: NA; CDR3 protein: CAISNSGYNEQFF; CDR3 DNA: TGTGCCATCAGCAATAGCGGATACAATGAGCAGTTCTTC
V gene: TRBV10-3; D gene: TRBD1; J gene: TRBJ2-2; clone size: NA; CDR3 protein: CAISRQGAPTGELFF; CDR3 DNA: TGTGCCATCAGCCGACAGGGGGCACCAACCGGGGAGCTGTTTTTT
V gene: TRBV14; D gene: NA; J gene: TRBJ1-1; clone size: NA; CDR3 protein: CASSLQADTEAFF; CDR3 DNA: TGTGCCAGCAGCCTACAGGCGGACACTGAAGCTTTCTTT
V gene: TRBV27; D gene: NA; J gene: TRBJ1-4; clone size: NA; CDR3 protein: CASSWAGGARMLTNEKLFF; CDR3 DNA: TGTGCCAGCAGTTGGGCGGGAGGGGCCCGCATGTTGACTAATGAAAAACTGTTTTTT
V gene: TRBV18; D gene: TRBD2; J gene: TRBJ2-3; clone size: NA; CDR3 protein: CASSPVLAGATDTQYF; CDR3 DNA: TGTGCCAGCTCACCGGTGCTAGCGGGAGCAACAGATACGCAGTATTTT
V gene: TRBV4-3; D gene: NA; J gene: TRBJ2-1; clone size: NA; CDR3 protein: CASSHRSLGDNEQFF; CDR3 DNA: TGCGCCAGCAGCCACCGATCCCTAGGGGACAATGAGCAGTTCTTC
V gene: TRBV7-7; D gene: NA; J gene: TRBJ2-2; clone size: NA; CDR3 protein: CASSYGGGTGELFF; CDR3 DNA: TGTGCTAGCAGTTATGGAGGTGGGACCGGGGAGCTGTTTTTT
V gene: TRBV10-3; D gene: NA; J gene: TRBJ2-7; clone size: NA; CDR3 protein: CAISGTDYEQYF; CDR3 DNA: TGTGCCATCAGTGGAACAGACTACGAGCAGTACTTC